This entry concerns a single T cell receptor beta chain. Its target is not known. PCR used 60 Vbeta primers and 13 Jbeta primers. In the authors' workflow: Unique TCR beta chains numbered around 80 million in a later analysis, with about 9.9 million shared. Measured with immunoSEQ multiplex PCR; TCRdb has only the in-frame clones, and not every one. V and J calls and clone size come straight from that table; D and trimming were deduced from the DNA. The sample lists about 170,000 clones; around 80% were seen once. The data belong to a study of cytomegalovirus exposure and HLA in healthy donors. Study information: Findings of an earlier analysis included around 100 million unique TCR beta sequences from roughly 190 million T cells. Early released data comprised tens of millions of unique TCRs from HLA-typed donors. Study-wide points: According to a later analysis, donors in an Asian-associated ancestry cluster reportedly had fewer N-insertions than the 666-donor mean.

Germline V gene sequence: CDR1 SGHDN, CDR2 FVKESK. J gave up 5 bases and V 4 bases, and 5 bases lay outside the gene matches. This CDR3 has 14 amino acids. V gene TRBV14 combines with J gene TRBJ2-7; 10 nucleotides agree with TRBD2. The source of this sequence is a female donor in good health and CMV-seronegative. Sequencing used PBMCs. CDR3 nucleotide sequence: TGTGCCAGCAGCCCCCAGCGGGGGGGCCACGAGCAGTACTTC. Amino acid sequence: CASSPQRGGHEQYF.